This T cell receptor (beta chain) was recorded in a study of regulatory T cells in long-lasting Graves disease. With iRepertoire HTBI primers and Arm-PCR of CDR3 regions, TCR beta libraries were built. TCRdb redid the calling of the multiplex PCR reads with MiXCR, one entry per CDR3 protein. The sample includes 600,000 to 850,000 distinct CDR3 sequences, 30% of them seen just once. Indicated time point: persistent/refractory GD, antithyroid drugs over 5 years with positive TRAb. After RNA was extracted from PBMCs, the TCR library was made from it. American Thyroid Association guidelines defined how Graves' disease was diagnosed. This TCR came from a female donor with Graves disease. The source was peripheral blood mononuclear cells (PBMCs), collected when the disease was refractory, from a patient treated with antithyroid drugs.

The chain's CDR3 is CSAGVVNTEAFF. As DNA, the CDR3 is TGCAGTGCCGGGGTAGTGAACACTGAAGCTTTCTTT. The chain carries TRBV20-1 and TRBJ1-1, with D uncertain. This CDR3 has 12 residues. V was pared by 6 bases and J by 0 bases, with 8 bases between. Germline loops: CDR1 DFQATT, CDR2 SNEGSKA (reference sequence).